A single sample is the source of the 2 T cell receptor beta chains below, sequenced in a study of shared clonotypes between healthy human individuals. Using immunoSEQ multiplex PCR, the repertoire was profiled, and TCRdb retains in-frame clones only, with some absent. The sample records over 2 million clones, roughly 90% being singletons. The sample was naive CD4+ T cells from PBMCs. Subset denoted: CD45RA+ positively selected. These receptors were collected from a young man in good health. Some clones in this sample may be carry-over from other donors' samples.

The chain uses TRBV7-6 and TRBJ1-2; unclear D gene. This CDR3 spans 15 amino acids. Germline CDR1 and CDR2: SGHVS and FNYEAQ. V lost 2 bases and J 2 bases, leaving 12 bases between the germline ends. The CDR3, as DNA: TGTGCCAGCAGCTTATCGGACGGGGAGAACTATGGCTACACCTTC. It yields the protein CASSLSDGENYGYTF. The variable domain in full, with the rest retrieved from reference TRBV7-6 and TRBJ1-2, is GAGVSQSPRYKVTKRGQDVALRCDPISGHVSLYWYRQALGQGPEFLTYFNYEAQQDKSGLPNDRFSAERPEGSISTLTIQRTEQRDSAMYRCASSLSDGENYGYTFGSGTRLTVV.

This clone was observed a single time. J is TRBJ1-3 and V is TRBV5-5; D is uncertain. Deletions cut 1 base from V and 2 bases from J, with 10 bases between. The CDR3 is made up of 15 amino acids. The germline CDR1 and CDR2 sequences are SGHKS and YYEKEE (reference sequence). CDR3 nucleotide sequence: TGTGCCAGCAGCTTGATGCCAGCGGCTGGAAACACCATATATTTT. Protein: CASSLMPAAGNTIYF.